One and the same sample provided the 5 T cell receptor beta chains below, sequenced in a study of identical twins. TCRdb re-derived calls from the 5' RACE reads in MiXCR, one entry per CDR3 protein. Here the sample spans about 450,000 distinct CDR3 sequences, less than 20% being singletons. Sample: naive T cells sorted from blood. These receptors were taken from a man in his fifties or sixties in good health.

The rearrangement links TRBV12-3 or TRBV12-4 to TRBJ2-5; 7 nucleotides match TRBD1. The length of the CDR3 is 12 residues. Trimming took 8 bases from V and 1 from J; bases not matched to a gene: 1. DNA for the CDR3: TGTGCCAGCGGGACAGCCCAAGAGACCCAGTACTTC. This encodes CASGTAQETQYF.

In this sample, this clonotype turned up many times. V is TRBV4-3 and J is TRBJ2-5, with D tentatively TRBD2 (5 bases). V lost 0 bases and J 4 bases, leaving 12 bases between the germline ends. Germline V gene sequence: CDR1 LGHNA, CDR2 YSLEER. The CDR3 spans 15 residues. CDR3 DNA sequence: TGCGCCAGCAGCCAAGATCGCGGGTCGGGAGAGACCCAGTACTTC. It yields the protein CASSQDRGSGETQYF.

The chain is built from TRBV28 and TRBJ1-4; 11 nucleotides line up with TRBD1. After removal of 6 bases from V and 7 bases from J, the junction contained 7 bases not matched to a gene. Germline CDR1 reads MDHEN; CDR2 reads SYDVKM. CDR3 length: 15 amino acids. This CDR3 reads CASRNWTGGGEKLFF. In nucleotides, the CDR3 is TGTGCCAGCAGAAATTGGACAGGGGGCGGTGAAAAACTGTTTTTT.

This clonotype turned up a few times. This CDR3 is CAISVSGGREGTGELFF. The DNA of the CDR3 is TGTGCCATCAGTGTTTCCGGCGGGCGGGAGGGCACCGGGGAGCTGTTTTTT. This chain links TRBV10-3 with TRBJ2-2; 9 nucleotides agree with TRBD2. This CDR3 is built from 17 residues. V shed 4 bases and J 4 bases; nucleotides not matched to a gene: 10. Germline V gene lookup returns CDR1 ENHRY and CDR2 SYGVKD.

This clonotype came up a few times. J is TRBJ2-1 and V is TRBV24-1, with no clear D. Germline V gene data show CDR1 as KGHDR and CDR2 as SFDVKD. Trimming took 2 bases from V and 1 from J, leaving 11 bases between them. There are 16 residues in the CDR3. The CDR3 sequence is CATSDSNPGSYNEQFF. Here the CDR3 DNA reads TGTGCCACCAGTGATTCAAATCCCGGGTCCTACAATGAGCAGTTCTTC.